These 20 T cell receptor beta chains came from one sample sequenced in a study of beta chain features in type 1 diabetes. Whole-study findings and limits: In every one of the four CD4+ subsets, TCRB CDR3s were moderately but significantly shorter in Type 1 diabetes patients.

The authors reverse transcribed all of the isolated RNA, so sequencing captured expressed TCRB transcripts. Generated by immunoSEQ multiplex PCR, the TCRdb table keeps only in-frame clones and is missing some. The sample carries about 170,000 clones, roughly 8% recorded once. No antigens are known for them. Sequences were obtained from central memory CD4+ T cells from blood. Source of these receptors: a man aged 18 to 35 with type 1 diabetes.

This clone was seen a few times. The genes are TRBV28 and TRBJ2-1; perhaps TRBD1 as D (6 bases). Germline V gene data show CDR1 as MDHEN and CDR2 as SYDVKM. The CDR3 is 13 residues long. V was trimmed by 7 bases and J by 12 bases, leaving 19 bases between them. The CDR3 loop reads CASTLSARGVQFF. The CDR3 bases are TGTGCCAGCACTCTCTCGGCCAGGGGAGTGCAGTTCTTC. Full variable domain (remainder filled in from reference TRBV28 and TRBJ2-1): DVKVTQSSRYLVKRTGEKVFLECVQDMDHENMFWYRQDPGLGLRLIYFSYDVKMKEKGDIPEGYSVSREKKERFSLILESASTNQTSMYLCASTLSARGVQFFGPGTRLTVL.

The chain combines TRBV28 with TRBJ2-2, with 10 bases identical to TRBD2. The germline CDR1 and CDR2 sequences are MDHEN and SYDVKM. V shed 6 bases, J shed 5 bases, and the junction held 21 bases outside the gene matches. The CDR3 has 20 amino acids. CDR3 DNA sequence: TGTGCCAGCAGGGGGGGGTTTACTAGCGGGACCAGATTTGAGACCGGGGAGCTGTTTTTT. It specifies CASRGGFTSGTRFETGELFF.

Turning to this clone: A much more abundant neighbour one base away suggests this may be a read error. Different DNA sequences within this sample yield the same CDR3. This chain connects TRBV2 to TRBJ1-1; TRBD1 agrees at 7 bases. The CDR3 loop spans 13 amino acids. After removal of 6 bases from V and 0 bases from J, the junction contained 1 base not matched to a gene. Germline CDR1 is SNHLY and CDR2 is FYNNEI. This chain's CDR3 is CASRGQMNTEAFF. As DNA, the CDR3 is TGTGCCAGCAGGGGACAGATGAACACTGAAGCTTTCTTT. Full variable domain (outside the CDR3, taken from reference TRBV2 and TRBJ1-1): EPEVTQTPSHQVTQMGQEVILRCVPISNHLYFYWYRQILGQKVEFLVSFYNNEISEKSEIFDDQFSVERPDGSNFTLKIRSTKLEDSAMYFCASRGQMNTEAFFGQGTRLTVV.

The rearrangement joins TRBV2 to TRBJ2-7; D might be TRBD1 (6 bases). This CDR3 is built from 14 residues. Trimming cost V 2 bases and J 4 bases, with 12 bases left between them. From germline, CDR1 is SNHLY and CDR2 FYNNEI. CDR3 region: CASSEQGQGYEQYF. Here the CDR3 DNA reads TGTGCCAGCAGTGAACAGGGGCAGGGTTACGAGCAGTACTTC. Filled out from reference TRBV2 and TRBJ2-7, the complete variable domain reads EPEVTQTPSHQVTQMGQEVILRCVPISNHLYFYWYRQILGQKVEFLVSFYNNEISEKSEIFDDQFSVERPDGSNFTLKIRSTKLEDSAMYFCASSEQGQGYEQYFGPGTRLTVT.

The chain is built from TRBV11-2 and TRBJ2-5; D not certain. CDR1 and CDR2 from the germline V gene are SGHAT and FQNNGV. This CDR3 spans 13 amino acids. The germline V and J ends were trimmed by 0 bases and 5 bases, with 7 bases remaining between them. The CDR3 loop is CASSLEPRETQYF. The CDR3 coding sequence is TGTGCCAGCAGCTTAGAGCCTAGGGAGACCCAGTACTTC.

The chain has TRBV28 and TRBJ1-1; D possibly corresponds to TRBD1 (5 bases). The V and J ends lost 3 bases and 4 bases respectively, with 9 bases between them. This CDR3 is built from 13 residues. CDR1 is MDHEN, CDR2 SYDVKM, per germline. As DNA, the CDR3 is TGTGCCAGCAGTTTCCAGGGCACCACTGAAGCTTTCTTT. Its translation is CASSFQGTTEAFF. Drawing the rest from reference TRBV28 and TRBJ1-1, the complete variable domain is DVKVTQSSRYLVKRTGEKVFLECVQDMDHENMFWYRQDPGLGLRLIYFSYDVKMKEKGDIPEGYSVSREKKERFSLILESASTNQTSMYLCASSFQGTTEAFFGQGTRLTVV.

To note about this clone: Other DNA sequences of this sample code for an identical CDR3. The chain employs TRBV28 and TRBJ2-5; the match to TRBD1 covers 10 bases. Germline V CDR1 and CDR2: MDHEN, SYDVKM. The CDR3 is 14 amino acids. V shed 4 bases, J shed 4 bases, and the junction held 3 bases outside the gene matches. CDR3 amino acids: CASSSGQGRETQYF. The CDR3 DNA follows: TGTGCCAGCAGTTCGGGACAGGGGCGAGAGACCCAGTACTTC. Together with reference TRBV28 and TRBJ2-5, the CDR3 gives the full variable domain: DVKVTQSSRYLVKRTGEKVFLECVQDMDHENMFWYRQDPGLGLRLIYFSYDVKMKEKGDIPEGYSVSREKKERFSLILESASTNQTSMYLCASSSGQGRETQYFGPGTRLLVL.

The chain combines TRBV19 with TRBJ2-3, with D tentatively TRBD2 (6 bases). The CDR3 totals 16 residues. The germline gives CDR1 LNHDA, CDR2 SQIVND (reference sequence). V lost 0 bases, J lost 7 bases, and 17 bases lay in between. The CDR3: CASSIELAGRGNTQYF. CDR3 coding DNA: TGTGCCAGTAGTATAGAGTTGGCAGGTCGCGGGAATACGCAGTATTTT.

This clone was recorded a few times. Other DNA sequences in this sample translate to the same CDR3. The rearrangement links TRBV18 to TRBJ1-5, with TRBD1 identical over 7 bases. CDR3 size: 14 residues. V was pared by 3 bases and J by 2 bases, with 1 base of the junction left unmatched. In germline, CDR1 is KGHSH, CDR2 LQKENI. In nucleotides, the CDR3 is TGTGCCAGCTCACCCGGGACAGGCAATCAGCCCCAGCATTTT. Residues: CASSPGTGNQPQHF.

This clone occurred a few times. The rearrangement uses TRBV5-1 and TRBJ2-7; D gene unclear. The V and J ends lost 3 bases and 6 bases respectively, with 13 bases between them. This CDR3 is 13 amino acids long. Germline CDR1 reads SGHRS; CDR2 reads YFSETQ. This CDR3 is CASSSPRLPEQYF. As DNA, the CDR3 is TGCGCCAGCAGCTCGCCCCGACTGCCCGAGCAGTACTTC.

The table lists this clone with a few counts. The chain recombines TRBV28 with TRBJ2-7; perhaps TRBD1 as D (6 bases). The germline V gene encodes CDR1 MDHEN and CDR2 SYDVKM. The CDR3 runs 12 residues. Trimming removed 8 bases from V and 3 bases from J, with 11 bases in between. The CDR3 here is CASHDRLYEQYF. CDR3 nucleotide sequence: TGTGCCAGCCATGACAGGCTCTACGAGCAGTACTTC.

This rearrangement joins TRBV7-8 to TRBJ1-1; no firm D call. The CDR3 has 14 residues. Germline CDR1 and CDR2: SGHVS and FQNEAQ. V was shortened by 1 base and J by 5 bases, with 11 bases between the two germline ends. DNA of the CDR3: TGTGCCAGCAGCTTAGAGTGGGCGAGAACTGAAGCTTTCTTT. It encodes CASSLEWARTEAFF.

This clone has only a few counts. This chain links TRBV5-4 with TRBJ1-3, with 7 bases lining up with TRBD1. This CDR3 is 16 amino acids long. From germline, CDR1 is SGHNT and CDR2 YYREEE (reference sequence). Trimming cost V 4 bases and J 0 bases; bases outside gene matches: 7. The CDR3 protein is CASSGTDRDSGNTIYF. The CDR3 nucleotides are TGTGCCAGCAGCGGGACCGACAGGGACTCTGGAAACACCATATATTTT.

This clone was seen a handful of times. The rearrangement links TRBV18 to TRBJ2-1, with D perhaps TRBD1 (5 bases). The CDR3 extends over 14 amino acids. Germline V CDR1 and CDR2: KGHSH, LQKENI. V lost 4 bases to trimming and J lost 12 bases, with 19 bases between them. As DNA, the CDR3 is TGTGCCAGCTCACAAGGACAAGGAAATTTACGGCAGTTCTTC. Translated, it gives CASSQGQGNLRQFF. The full variable domain, its missing parts supplied by reference TRBV18 and TRBJ2-1, is NAGVMQNPRHLVRRRGQEARLRCSPMKGHSHVYWYRQLPEEGLKFMVYLQKENIIDESGMPKERFSAEFPKEGPSILRIQQVVRGDSAAYFCASSQGQGNLRQFFGPGTRLTVL.

This clone came up a few times. This chain joins TRBV28 and TRBJ1-4; D not resolved. Trimming cost V 4 bases and J 11 bases, with 14 bases left between them. This CDR3 comprises 13 residues. Germline lookup yields CDR1 MDHEN and CDR2 SYDVKM. The CDR3 coding sequence is TGTGCCAGCAGTTATCGTCCCGGTGTGAAACTGTTTTTT. Translated: CASSYRPGVKLFF.

This clone was counted only a few times. The gene calls are TRBV15 and TRBJ2-5; D gene uncertain. The CDR3 consists of 13 residues. Germline-derived CDR1 and CDR2 are LNHNV and YYDKDF (reference sequence). The V gene lost 0 bases and the J gene lost 7 bases, with 9 bases spanning the gap. The CDR3 is CATSRDSKATQYF. The CDR3, as DNA: TGTGCCACCAGCAGAGATAGCAAGGCGACCCAGTACTTC.

In this sample, this clone turned up many times. The V call is TRBV7-9, the J call TRBJ2-5; possible D gene TRBD2, 6 bases. CDR3 size: 15 residues. V lost 2 bases to trimming and J lost 2 bases, with 12 bases between them. Germline CDR1 and CDR2: SEHNR and FQNEAQ (reference sequence). This CDR3 is CASSLLSSVQETQYF. CDR3 in DNA: TGTGCCAGCAGCTTATTATCTAGCGTGCAAGAGACCCAGTACTTC.

This clone came up a few times. This chain joins TRBV4-3 and TRBJ1-2; 7 bases agree with TRBD1. This CDR3 is 15 amino acids long. CDR1 and CDR2 (germline): LGHNA, YSLEER. J gave up 5 bases and V 3 bases, and 9 bases lay outside the gene matches. CDR3 region: CASSHGQAGGYGYTF. The CDR3, as DNA: TGCGCCAGCAGCCACGGACAGGCTGGGGGGTATGGCTACACCTTC.

The chain carries TRBV5-1 and TRBJ1-2; perhaps TRBD1 as D (5 bases). CDR1 SGHRS and CDR2 YFSETQ come from the germline V gene. Trimming stripped 0 bases from V and 2 bases from J, with 11 bases between. The CDR3 is 15 amino acids. CDR3 in amino acids: CASSLAAGYNYGYTF. Here the CDR3 DNA reads TGCGCCAGCAGCTTGGCAGCAGGGTACAACTATGGCTACACCTTC.

The chain joins TRBV27 to TRBJ2-3; D not certain. With 4 bases removed from V and 4 bases from J, the gap between germline ends came to 9 bases. The CDR3 runs to 13 residues. The germline V gene has CDR1 MNHEY and CDR2 SMNVEV (reference sequence). CDR3 sequence (DNA): TGTGCCAGCAGTTCCTATGGAGCAGATACGCAGTATTTT. This codes for CASSSYGADTQYF.